One and the same sample provided the 29 T cell receptor beta chains below, sequenced in a study of blood T cell repertoires in COVID-19. Profiled with immunoSEQ multiplex PCR; TCRdb holds only in-frame clones, not every one. The sample has approximately 250,000 clones, around 85% seen once. Material: PBMCs or T cells enriched from blood (not recorded which). The receptors derive from a woman in her forties or fifties with acute COVID-19.

This chain joins TRBV9 and TRBJ1-6; no clear D. Germline V CDR1 and CDR2: SGDLS, YYNGEE. This CDR3 contains 14 residues. V lost 1 base and J lost 8, with 10 bases in between. CDR3 amino acids: CASSVMAEDSPLHF. CDR3 nucleotide sequence: TGTGCCAGCAGCGTAATGGCGGAGGATTCACCCCTCCACTTT.

V usage is TRBV2 and J usage is TRBJ1-3; 12 bases are a match to TRBD1. CDR3 length: 15 residues. Trimming cost V 6 bases and J 3 bases; bases outside gene matches: 3. Germline V gene sequence: CDR1 SNHLY, CDR2 FYNNEI. The CDR3 is CASRGQGAGGNTIYF. The CDR3, as DNA: TGTGCCAGCAGGGGACAGGGGGCTGGTGGAAACACCATATATTTT.

V usage is TRBV9 and J usage is TRBJ2-7; no clear D gene. Per the germline V gene, CDR1 is SGDLS and CDR2 is YYNGEE. The CDR3 is 12 amino acids. The ends were cut back, 4 bases at V and 1 base at J, with 6 bases in the middle. This CDR3 reads CASSPGSYEQYF. The CDR3 region has the DNA TGTGCCAGCAGCCCAGGATCCTACGAGCAGTACTTC.

The CDR3 here is CASSPIQSGNTEAFF. The CDR3 DNA reads as TGTGCCAGCTCACCCATACAGTCCGGGAACACTGAAGCTTTCTTT. The chain uses TRBV18 and TRBJ1-1; no definite D call. Trimming pared 3 bases from V and 1 base from J, leaving 12 bases between. CDR1 is KGHSH and CDR2 is LQKENI in the germline V gene. The CDR3 covers 15 residues.

CDR3 protein: CASSPGGPNTEAFF. As DNA, the CDR3 is TGTGCCAGCAGCCCCGGGGGTCCGAACACTGAAGCTTTCTTT. The V and J genes are TRBV5-4 and TRBJ1-1; tentative D call: TRBD1 (5 bases). Trimming pared 4 bases from V and 1 base from J, leaving 11 bases between. Per the germline V gene, CDR1 is SGHNT and CDR2 is YYREEE (reference sequence). The CDR3 runs 14 residues.

In its sample, this clone was seen a few times. The CDR3 protein is CSVEVPDKNGYTF. The CDR3 DNA is TGCAGCGTTGAAGTTCCGGACAAAAATGGCTACACCTTC. V is TRBV29-1 and J is TRBJ1-2, with D tentatively TRBD1 (5 bases). V was shortened by 1 base and J by 6 bases, with 12 bases between the two germline ends. Germline V gene data show CDR1 as SQVTM and CDR2 as ANQGSEA. There are 13 residues in the CDR3. The full variable domain, in which reference TRBV29-1 and TRBJ1-2 provide the parts outside the CDR3, is SAVISQKPSRDICQRGTSLTIQCQVDSQVTMMFWYRQQPGQSLTLIATANQGSEATYESGFVIDKFPISRPNLTFSTLTVSNMSPEDSSIYLCSVEVPDKNGYTFGSGTRLTVV.

This chain connects TRBV29-1 to TRBJ1-2; D gene uncertain. V lost 3 bases and J lost 0, with 8 bases in between. Germline assignment: CDR1 SQVTM and CDR2 ANQGSEA. CDR3 length equals 13 residues. CDR3 protein: CSVDHPANYGYTF. For the CDR3, the DNA is TGCAGCGTTGACCACCCAGCTAACTATGGCTACACCTTC.

V and J are TRBV4-1 and TRBJ1-5; 8 bases fit TRBD1. Germline-derived CDR1 and CDR2 are MGHRA and YSYEKL. V trimming: 0 bases; J trimming: 6 bases; junction bases outside the gene matches: 19. This CDR3 spans 20 amino acids. CDR3 nucleotide sequence: TGCGCCAGCAGCCAAGATGTTCCGGCGCAGGGGGCGGGAGTGGGTCAGCCCCAGCATTTT. Its translation: CASSQDVPAQGAGVGQPQHF.

The J gene is TRBJ2-4, the V gene TRBV12-3 or TRBV12-4, with 7 bases aligning to TRBD1. CDR3 size: 12 residues. Trimming removed 6 bases from V and 9 bases from J; junction bases left unmatched: 5. Here the CDR3 reads CASRTPGGIQYF. CDR3 DNA: TGTGCCAGCAGGACCCCAGGGGGCATTCAGTACTTC.

The chain joins TRBV5-4 to TRBJ2-3, with D possibly TRBD1 on 6 matching bases. CDR3 length equals 13 residues. Germline CDR1 and CDR2: SGHNT and YYREEE (reference sequence). Trimming removed 3 bases at V and 2 bases at J, with 7 bases between. The CDR3 protein is CASSYRATDTQYF. CDR3 DNA sequence: TGTGCCAGCAGCTACAGGGCCACAGATACGCAGTATTTT.

V is TRBV5-1 and J is TRBJ2-3; D call uncertain. The CDR3 extends over 13 amino acids. V lost 5 bases to trimming and J lost 2 bases, with 9 bases between them. Germline CDR1 is SGHRS and CDR2 is YFSETQ. The CDR3 sequence is CASSTQNTDTQYF. CDR3 nucleotide sequence: TGCGCCAGCAGTACCCAGAACACAGATACGCAGTATTTT.

This chain links TRBV2 with TRBJ2-2, with 8 positions matching TRBD1. This CDR3 comprises 15 residues. After removal of 7 bases from V and 5 bases from J, the junction contained 9 bases not matched to a gene. Germline values: CDR1 SNHLY, CDR2 FYNNEI. The CDR3 protein is CASIWGRGRTGELFF. In nucleotides, the CDR3 is TGTGCCAGCATTTGGGGCAGGGGGCGTACCGGGGAGCTGTTTTTT.

This sequence joins TRBV29-1 and TRBJ1-2; D perhaps matches TRBD1 (6 bases). Germline V gives CDR1 SQVTM, CDR2 ANQGSEA. The CDR3 runs to 14 residues. V dropped 1 base and J dropped 6 bases, with 15 bases sitting between them. CDR3 coding DNA: TGCAGCGTTGAAGGACTCACAGGGATCAATGGCTACACCTTC. Amino acid sequence: CSVEGLTGINGYTF.

The chain carries TRBV30 and TRBJ2-7; 10 bases map to TRBD2. Germline CDR1 reads GTSNPN; CDR2 reads SVGIG (reference sequence). This CDR3 is built from 15 residues. CDR3 DNA sequence: TGTGCTGTACCCCTCCCAGCGGGGGGGTCCTACGAGCAGTACTTC. Its translation: CAVPLPAGGSYEQYF.

This chain links TRBV9 with TRBJ1-1, with no clear D. This CDR3 region has 14 residues. Germline V lookup: CDR1 SGDLS, CDR2 YYNGEE. The V and J ends lost 3 bases and 2 bases respectively, with 11 bases between them. CDR3 region: CASSAWPYNTEAFF. CDR3 coding DNA: TGTGCCAGCAGCGCATGGCCATATAACACTGAAGCTTTCTTT.

V gene TRBV30 combines with J gene TRBJ1-6; no definite D call. The germline gives CDR1 GTSNPN, CDR2 SVGIG (reference sequence). V shed 3 bases and J shed 0 bases, with 9 bases lying between them. The CDR3 runs to 15 residues. CDR3 loop: CAWSPGSSYNSPLHF. CDR3 nucleotide sequence: TGTGCCTGGAGCCCCGGGAGCTCCTATAATTCACCCCTCCACTTT. The entire variable domain, with the rest obtained from reference TRBV30 and TRBJ1-6, is as follows: SQTIHQWPATLVQPVGSPLSLECTVEGTSNPNLYWYRQAAGRGLQLLFYSVGIGQISSEVPQNLSASRPQDRQFILSSKKLLLSDSGFYLCAWSPGSSYNSPLHFGNGTRLTVT.

The chain employs TRBV5-8 and TRBJ1-6, with D possibly TRBD1 on 6 matching bases. The CDR3 has 15 amino acids. The germline CDR1 and CDR2 sequences are SGHTS and YDEGEE. Trimming removed 2 bases from V and 9 bases from J, with 15 bases in between. The CDR3 nucleotides are TGTGCCAGCAGCTTTAGGGGACATCAGGGTTCACCCCTCCACTTT. It encodes CASSFRGHQGSPLHF.

The chain carries TRBV5-4 and TRBJ2-1, with D tentatively TRBD2 (7 bases). This CDR3 contains 15 residues. The germline gives CDR1 SGHNT, CDR2 YYREEE (reference sequence). V lost 6 bases and J lost 0, with 13 bases in between. The CDR3 bases are TGTGCCAGCACCGAAGGGGGGGGCTCCTACAATGAGCAGTTCTTC. Translating gives CASTEGGGSYNEQFF.

The CDR3 reads CASSFTGSYQETQYF. CDR3 coding DNA: TGTGCCAGCAGTTTCACAGGGTCTTACCAAGAGACCCAGTACTTC. This sequence joins TRBV6-5 and TRBJ2-5; weak D call: TRBD1 (6 bases). V lost 4 bases, J lost 0 bases, and 12 bases lay in between. CDR1 is MNHEY, CDR2 SVGAGI, per germline. The CDR3 length is 15 residues.

The chain uses TRBV11-2 and TRBJ1-2; D might be TRBD1 (5 bases). The germline CDR1 and CDR2 sequences are SGHAT and FQNNGV. The V and J ends lost 4 bases and 5 bases respectively, with 20 bases between them. The CDR3 has 16 residues. The chain's CDR3 is CASSSRDQGPPYGYTF. The CDR3 bases are TGTGCCAGCAGCTCCAGGGATCAGGGCCCACCTTATGGCTACACCTTC.

This CDR3 reads CAWMSGDYGYTF. For the CDR3, the DNA is TGTGCCTGGATGTCAGGGGACTATGGCTACACCTTC. J is TRBJ1-2 and V is TRBV30, with TRBD1 as a possible D gene (6 bases). Germline CDR1 reads GTSNPN; CDR2 reads SVGIG (reference sequence). The V end was cut by 4 bases, the J end by 3 bases, with 9 bases between. The CDR3 extends over 12 amino acids.

This chain joins TRBV10-3 and TRBJ1-5; D gene ambiguous. The V gene lost 0 bases and the J gene lost 12 bases, with 9 bases spanning the gap. Per the germline V gene, CDR1 is ENHRY and CDR2 is SYGVKD. This CDR3 is 12 amino acids long. The CDR3 DNA reads as TGTGCCATCAGTGAGTCACGGGTATTCCAGCATTTT. Its translation is CAISESRVFQHF.

The genes are TRBV2 and TRBJ2-7; 7 nucleotides align to TRBD1. V lost 6 bases to trimming and J lost 2 bases; unmatched junction nucleotides: 7. CDR3 size: 14 residues. CDR1 SNHLY and CDR2 FYNNEI come from the germline V gene. The CDR3 bases are TGTGCCAGCAGGCTGGGGGACAGAGCCTACGAGCAGTACTTC. Translated: CASRLGDRAYEQYF.

This rearrangement joins TRBV30 to TRBJ1-2, with D tentatively TRBD1 (6 bases). This CDR3 contains 16 residues. In germline, CDR1 is GTSNPN, CDR2 SVGIG (reference sequence). V was shortened by 6 bases and J by 3 bases, with 23 bases between the two germline ends. The CDR3 spells CACLAGARTSHYGYTF. CDR3 bases: TGTGCCTGCCTGGCGGGGGCTCGTACATCTCACTATGGCTACACCTTC. The full variable domain, in which reference TRBV30 and TRBJ1-2 provide the parts outside the CDR3, is SQTIHQWPATLVQPVGSPLSLECTVEGTSNPNLYWYRQAAGRGLQLLFYSVGIGQISSEVPQNLSASRPQDRQFILSSKKLLLSDSGFYLCACLAGARTSHYGYTFGSGTRLTVV.

J is TRBJ2-7 and V is TRBV6-6; TRBD1 agrees at 10 bases. The germline V gene has CDR1 MNHNY and CDR2 SVGAGI (reference sequence). V was clipped by 6 bases and J by 2 bases; unmatched bases: 4. The CDR3 has 14 residues. The CDR3 protein is CASSTGQGAYEQYF. As DNA, the CDR3 is TGTGCCAGCAGCACTGGACAGGGGGCCTACGAGCAGTACTTC.

The chain links TRBV12-5 to TRBJ2-7, with 10 bases identical to TRBD1. Losses at the gene ends were 4 bases for V and 4 bases for J; bases not matched to a gene: 10. Germline-derived CDR1 and CDR2 are LGHNT and FRNRAP. The CDR3 consists of 16 residues. CDR3 region: CASGSVVGTGDYEQYF. In nucleotides, the CDR3 is TGTGCTAGTGGTTCGGTGGTTGGGACAGGGGATTACGAGCAGTACTTC.

The chain links TRBV28 to TRBJ1-3; tentatively, D is TRBD1 (6 bases). Trimming took off 5 bases at V and 0 bases at J, with 14 bases between the two ends. Germline CDR1 reads MDHEN; CDR2 reads SYDVKM. The CDR3 spans 16 residues. The CDR3: CASSLPGHPSGNTIYF. CDR3 in DNA: TGTGCCAGCAGTCTTCCGGGACACCCCTCTGGAAACACCATATATTTT.

In this sample, this clone turned up once. This chain links TRBV29-1 with TRBJ2-1; possible D gene TRBD1, 6 bases. V was shortened by 4 bases and J by 5 bases, with 9 bases between the two germline ends. CDR1 is SQVTM, CDR2 ANQGSEA, per germline. The CDR3 covers 12 residues. The CDR3 region has the DNA TGCAGCGTTGGGCAGGGGAACAATGAGCAGTTCTTC. Translated, it gives CSVGQGNNEQFF.

The rearrangement links TRBV6-4 to TRBJ1-2, with a weak D call TRBD1 (6 bases). CDR3 length: 13 residues. V was trimmed by 4 bases and J by 8 bases, leaving 14 bases between them. Germline V gene lookup returns CDR1 MRHNA and CDR2 SNTAGT. CDR3 protein: CASSGTGREGYTF. The CDR3 DNA is TGTGCCAGCAGTGGAACAGGGAGGGAGGGCTACACCTTC.